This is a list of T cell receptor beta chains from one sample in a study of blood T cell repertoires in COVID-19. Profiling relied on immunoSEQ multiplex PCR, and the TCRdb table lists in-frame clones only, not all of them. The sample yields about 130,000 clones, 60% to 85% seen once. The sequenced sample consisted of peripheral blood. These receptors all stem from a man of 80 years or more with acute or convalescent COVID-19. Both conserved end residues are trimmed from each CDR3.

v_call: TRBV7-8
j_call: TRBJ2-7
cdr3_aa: ASSLIQSSYEQY

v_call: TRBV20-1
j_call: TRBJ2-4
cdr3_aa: SAGGGQAKNIQY

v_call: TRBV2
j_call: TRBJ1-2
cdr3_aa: ASSEVGAYGYT

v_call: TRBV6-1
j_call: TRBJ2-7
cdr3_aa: ASSQTRSHEQY

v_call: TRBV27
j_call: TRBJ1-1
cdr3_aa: ASSLFPTTEAF

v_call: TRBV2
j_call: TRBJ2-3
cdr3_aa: ASKRGPTDTQY

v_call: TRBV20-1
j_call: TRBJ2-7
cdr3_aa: SASRPTGSYEQY

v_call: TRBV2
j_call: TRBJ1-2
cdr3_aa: ASSEEGYGYT

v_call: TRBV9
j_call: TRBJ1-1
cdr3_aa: ASSRDTYTEAF

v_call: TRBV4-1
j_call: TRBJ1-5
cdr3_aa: ASSQGRGLSNQPQH

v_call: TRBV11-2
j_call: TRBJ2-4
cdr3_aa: ASRSRGAKNIQY

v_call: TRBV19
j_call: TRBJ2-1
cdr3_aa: ASSMRDGYNEQF

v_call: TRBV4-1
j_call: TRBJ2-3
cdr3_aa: ASSQGDRGARDTQY

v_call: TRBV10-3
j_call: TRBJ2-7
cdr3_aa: ASRHRLTYEQY

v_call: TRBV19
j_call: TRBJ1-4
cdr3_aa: ASSTGSLGEKLF

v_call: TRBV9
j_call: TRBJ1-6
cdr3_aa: ASSVGYGNSPLH

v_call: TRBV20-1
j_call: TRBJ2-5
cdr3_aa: SYTGEETQY

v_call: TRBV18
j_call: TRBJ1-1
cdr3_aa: ASSPSSYGDRNTEAF

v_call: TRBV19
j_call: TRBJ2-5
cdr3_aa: ASSTGVGETQY

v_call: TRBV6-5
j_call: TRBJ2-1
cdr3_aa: ASRSSGGTDNEQF

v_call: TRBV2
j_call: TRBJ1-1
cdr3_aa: ASSPEVDTEAF

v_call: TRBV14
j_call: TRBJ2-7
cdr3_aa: ASSPRGLGIYEQY

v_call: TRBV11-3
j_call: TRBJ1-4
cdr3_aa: ASSSPAGNEKLF

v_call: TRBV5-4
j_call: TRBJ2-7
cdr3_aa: ASSTGTGGFILAYEQY

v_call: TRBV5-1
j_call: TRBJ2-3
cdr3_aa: ASSWTGTSGTDTQY

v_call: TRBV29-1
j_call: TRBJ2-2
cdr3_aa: SVGMQITGELF

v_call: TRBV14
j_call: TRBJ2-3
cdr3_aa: ASSQFRGGVITDTQY

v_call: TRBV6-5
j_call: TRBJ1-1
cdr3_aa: ASSSPTIPEAF